Below are 4 T cell receptor beta chains sequenced from a single sample in a study of blood T cell repertoires in COVID-19. Profiling relied on immunoSEQ multiplex PCR, and the TCRdb table lists in-frame clones only, not all of them. This table holds roughly 150,000 clones, roughly 88% found once. Material: peripheral blood. The receptors stem from a woman aged 50 to 60 with acute or convalescent COVID-19.

This clone was picked up a small number of times. This sequence joins TRBV6-1 and TRBJ2-3; 15 nucleotides agree with TRBD2. The CDR3 extends over 16 amino acids. In germline, CDR1 is MNHNS, CDR2 SASEGT. The V gene end was trimmed by 4 bases and the J gene end by 4 bases; junction bases not matched to a gene: 3. The CDR3 coding sequence is TGTGCCAGCAGTGGGGGACTAGCGGGAGGATCAGATACGCAGTATTTT. Its protein product is CASSGGLAGGSDTQYF.

The CDR3, as DNA: TGTGCCAGCAAAATACAGGTATCCGGAAACACCATATATTTT. Amino acid sequence: CASKIQVSGNTIYF. J is TRBJ1-3 and V is TRBV6-5; maybe TRBD1 (5 bases). Trimming removed 7 bases from V and 4 bases from J, with 14 bases in between. Germline loops: CDR1 MNHEY, CDR2 SVGAGI. The CDR3 is made up of 14 amino acids.

This clone occurred once. This chain links TRBV5-4 with TRBJ2-5; D call uncertain. The CDR3 loop spans 14 amino acids. From germline, CDR1 is SGHNT and CDR2 YYREEE (reference sequence). V gave up 0 bases and J gave up 9 bases, with 15 bases separating them. CDR3 DNA: TGTGCCAGCAGCTTGGGCGGATCTGACGTGGCCCAGTACTTC. As protein: CASSLGGSDVAQYF.

V usage is TRBV7-2 and J usage is TRBJ2-7, with 7 nucleotides matching TRBD1. CDR3 size: 13 residues. Per germline, CDR1 SGHTA and CDR2 FQGNSA. Germline trimming cut 3 bases from V and 3 bases from J; bases unmatched to any gene: 2. Here the CDR3 reads CASSFYRGYEQYF. Written as DNA, the CDR3 is TGTGCCAGCAGCTTTTACAGGGGCTACGAGCAGTACTTC.